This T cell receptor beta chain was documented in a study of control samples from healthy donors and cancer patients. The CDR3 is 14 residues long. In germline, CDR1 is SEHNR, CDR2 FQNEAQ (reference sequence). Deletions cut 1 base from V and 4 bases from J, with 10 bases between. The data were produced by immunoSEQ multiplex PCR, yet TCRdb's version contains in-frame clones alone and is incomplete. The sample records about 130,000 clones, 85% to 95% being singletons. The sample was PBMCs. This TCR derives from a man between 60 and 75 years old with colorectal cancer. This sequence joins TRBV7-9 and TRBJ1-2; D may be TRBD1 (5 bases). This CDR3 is CASSLETALYGYTF. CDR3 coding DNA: TGTGCCAGCAGCTTAGAGACAGCGCTCTATGGCTACACCTTC.